The 14 T cell receptor beta chains below were found in one sample sequenced in a study of cytomegalovirus exposure and HLA in healthy donors. Researchers ran the PCR with 60 Vbeta and 13 Jbeta primers. Sequencing used immunoSEQ multiplex PCR; TCRdb keeps in-frame clones, though not all of them. The sample has some 200,000 clones, approximately 80% seen once. Sequences were obtained from PBMCs. The receptors originated from a woman aged 45-59 years in good health and CMV-seronegative.

V is TRBV6-5 and J is TRBJ2-3; 9 positions agree with TRBD1. Germline V lookup: CDR1 MNHEY, CDR2 SVGAGI. This CDR3 is 15 amino acids long. V lost 4 bases to trimming and J lost 4 bases; unmatched junction nucleotides: 6. The CDR3 coding sequence is TGTGCCAGCAGTTTACCGGGACAGGGAGCAGATACGCAGTATTTT. Its protein is CASSLPGQGADTQYF.

J is TRBJ2-7 and V is TRBV9, with 12 nucleotides matching TRBD2. The V and J ends lost 0 bases and 6 bases, in that order; junction bases with no gene match: 16. The CDR3 loop spans 19 amino acids. Germline V CDR1 and CDR2: SGDLS, YYNGEE. CDR3: CASSVGLAGDYGVNGEQYF. Written as DNA, the CDR3 is TGTGCCAGCAGCGTAGGACTAGCGGGAGATTATGGGGTAAATGGCGAGCAGTACTTC.

The chain couples TRBV28 to TRBJ2-3; D is unclear. V lost 11 bases, J lost 3 bases, and 12 bases lay in between. CDR3 length: 12 residues. The V gene's germline CDR1 is MDHEN and CDR2 SYDVKM. As DNA, the CDR3 is TGTGCCGTTCGCAGGTCAACAGATACGCAGTATTTT. Translating it yields CAVRRSTDTQYF.

This chain uses TRBV13 with TRBJ2-4; 7 bases are a match to TRBD1. V dropped 5 bases and J dropped 4; count of bases not matched to a gene: 5. This CDR3 region has 14 residues. Germline CDR1 reads PRHDT; CDR2 reads FYEKMQ (reference sequence). The CDR3, as DNA: TGTGCCAGCAGCCCCCGGACAGGAAAAAACATTCAGTACTTC. The encoded protein is CASSPRTGKNIQYF.

This rearrangement joins TRBV28 to TRBJ1-4; no reliable D call. The CDR3 is made up of 16 amino acids. Per germline, CDR1 MDHEN and CDR2 SYDVKM. The ends were cut back, 5 bases at V and 7 bases at J, with 20 bases in the middle. The CDR3 DNA follows: TGTGCCAGCAGTCCGGCAGAGGGCCCTCGCGGTGAAAAACTGTTTTTT. Translated, it gives CASSPAEGPRGEKLFF.

This clone appeared a single time. This chain connects TRBV5-1 to TRBJ2-1; a weak D match, TRBD1 (6 bases). This CDR3 contains 14 residues. The V gene's germline CDR1 is SGHRS and CDR2 YFSETQ. Trimming took off 0 bases at V and 8 bases at J, with 12 bases between the two ends. The CDR3 here is CASSLGQGSDEQFF. CDR3 in DNA: TGCGCCAGCAGCTTGGGGCAGGGGTCCGATGAGCAGTTCTTC.

This rearrangement joins TRBV6-5 to TRBJ1-6, with D hard to call. Germline CDR1 is MNHEY and CDR2 is SVGAGI. This CDR3 spans 15 amino acids. The ends were cut back, 6 bases at V and 3 bases at J, with 12 bases in the middle. Written as DNA, the CDR3 is TGTGCCAGCAGCGGGGAGGGCATCTATAATTCACCCCTCCACTTT. This sequence encodes CASSGEGIYNSPLHF.

This clone was recorded a few times. This sequence joins TRBV19 and TRBJ2-1, with 8 nucleotides matching TRBD2. The ends lost 1 base at V and 6 bases at J; junction bases unmatched: 5. The CDR3 spans 15 residues. The germline V gene encodes CDR1 LNHDA and CDR2 SQIVND (reference sequence). CDR3 in amino acids: CASSIGAGDPNEQFF. CDR3 coding DNA: TGTGCCAGTAGTATAGGAGCGGGAGATCCCAATGAGCAGTTCTTC.

CDR3 sequence: CASSQGQGAPVTEAFF. The CDR3 coding sequence is TGCGCCAGCAGCCAGGGACAGGGGGCGCCTGTGACTGAAGCTTTCTTT. V gene TRBV4-1 combines with J gene TRBJ1-1; 12 positions agree with TRBD1. The CDR3 length is 16 residues. Germline loops: CDR1 MGHRA, CDR2 YSYEKL. J gave up 5 bases and V 3 bases, and 7 bases lay outside the gene matches.

This clone was recorded a few times. The J gene is TRBJ2-1, the V gene TRBV7-2; TRBD2 agrees at 16 bases. The J segment lost 9 bases and the V segment lost 1 base, leaving 9 bases of the junction unmatched. The CDR3 is 18 amino acids. Germline assignment: CDR1 SGHTA and CDR2 FQGNSA. This chain's CDR3 is CASSLVPGLAGGSGEQFF. The CDR3 DNA is TGTGCCAGCAGCTTAGTCCCGGGACTAGCGGGAGGGAGCGGTGAGCAGTTCTTC.

This clone was observed a handful of times. The CDR3 bases are TGTGCCAGCAGTCCGACTCCCGGGACTGGGGCCAACGTCCTGACTTTC. Residues: CASSPTPGTGANVLTF. This sequence joins TRBV6-4 and TRBJ2-6, with a tentative D call TRBD2 (5 bases). V lost 5 bases to trimming and J lost 2 bases, with 13 bases between them. Germline CDR1 MRHNA, CDR2 SNTAGT. CDR3 length: 16 residues.

This chain uses TRBV4-1 with TRBJ1-4, with 9 positions matching TRBD1. This CDR3 comprises 17 residues. V lost 0 bases to trimming and J lost 0 bases; unmatched junction nucleotides: 2. Germline loops: CDR1 MGHRA, CDR2 YSYEKL. CDR3 loop: CASSQEGTGPTNEKLFF. The CDR3, as DNA: TGCGCCAGCAGCCAAGAAGGGACAGGGCCAACTAATGAAAAACTGTTTTTT.

The V gene is TRBV11-2, the J gene TRBJ2-5, with 12 nucleotides matching TRBD1. This CDR3 is 16 amino acids long. The J segment lost 4 bases and the V segment lost 2 bases, leaving 5 bases of the junction unmatched. Germline CDR1 and CDR2: SGHAT and FQNNGV. In nucleotides, the CDR3 is TGTGCCAGCAGCTTATTGGGACAGGGGGCGCGAGAGACCCAGTACTTC. Protein product: CASSLLGQGARETQYF.

J is TRBJ1-1 and V is TRBV28; no reliable D call. Germline V lookup: CDR1 MDHEN, CDR2 SYDVKM. The CDR3 extends over 15 amino acids. The V end was cut by 3 bases, the J end by 1 base, with 12 bases between. As DNA, the CDR3 is TGTGCCAGCAGTTTCTCCCAGGCCGCGAACACTGAAGCTTTCTTT. Its translation: CASSFSQAANTEAFF.